Presented here are 23 T cell receptor beta chains from one specimen sequenced in a study of shared clonotypes between healthy human individuals. Profiling relied on immunoSEQ multiplex PCR, and the TCRdb table lists in-frame clones only, not all of them. The sample contains some 470,000 clones, approximately 80% of which appear only once. Sequencing input: PBMCs. These receptor sequences come from a woman aged 40 to 50 in good health. Some clones in this sample may be carry-over from other donors' samples.

The rearrangement joins TRBV20-1 to TRBJ1-1; D is unresolved. CDR1 and CDR2 from the germline V gene are DFQATT and SNEGSKA (reference sequence). The V gene lost 3 bases and the J gene lost 2 bases, with 4 bases spanning the gap. This CDR3 spans 11 amino acids. CDR3 nucleotide sequence: TGCAGTGCTAGCAGTAACACTGAAGCTTTCTTT. Amino acid sequence: CSASSNTEAFF.

This clone has a handful of counts. This rearrangement joins TRBV4-2 to TRBJ2-7; D gene uncertain. V lost 4 bases and J 0 bases, leaving 13 bases between the germline ends. Germline CDR1 LGHNA, CDR2 YNFKEQ. This CDR3 is built from 15 residues. CDR3 coding DNA: TGTGCCAGCAGCCTCCGGCGGTCAGGCTCCTACGAGCAGTACTTC. It is translated as CASSLRRSGSYEQYF.

The rearrangement uses TRBV29-1 and TRBJ2-1, with 13 bases matching TRBD2. CDR1 is SQVTM and CDR2 is ANQGSEA in the germline V gene. J gave up 8 bases and V 1 base, and 5 bases lay outside the gene matches. The CDR3 runs 15 residues. Here the CDR3 reads CSVEGTSGSFDEQFF. In DNA form, the CDR3 reads TGCAGCGTTGAAGGGACTAGCGGGAGTTTCGATGAGCAGTTCTTC.

The chain links TRBV18 to TRBJ2-1; 10 positions agree with TRBD1. CDR3 length: 15 amino acids. Germline CDR1 and CDR2: KGHSH and LQKENI. V was pared by 3 bases and J by 4 bases, with 3 bases of the junction left unmatched. DNA for the CDR3: TGTGCCAGCTCACCGACGGGACAGGGGTACAATGAGCAGTTCTTC. Encoded protein: CASSPTGQGYNEQFF.

The J gene is TRBJ2-7, the V gene TRBV10-3, with D possibly matching TRBD1 (5 bases). Germline loops: CDR1 ENHRY, CDR2 SYGVKD. The CDR3 loop spans 13 amino acids. V gave up 1 base and J gave up 5 bases, with 9 bases separating them. CDR3 nucleotide sequence: TGTGCCATCAGTGAGTTTGGGGCCCACGAGCAGTACTTC. It specifies CAISEFGAHEQYF.

CDR3 coding DNA: TGCGCCAGCAGCCAAGATCGCGGATACGGACGCTCCTACGAGCAGTACTTC. It codes for CASSQDRGYGRSYEQYF. The chain employs TRBV4-3 and TRBJ2-7; no firm D call. This CDR3 is 17 amino acids long. Trimming removed 0 bases at V and 0 bases at J, with 15 bases between. Germline loops: CDR1 LGHNA, CDR2 YSLEER.

V and J are TRBV6-4 and TRBJ2-1; D gene uncertain. The germline V and J ends were trimmed by 5 bases and 0 bases, with 11 bases remaining between them. This CDR3 is built from 15 residues. Germline CDR1 MRHNA, CDR2 SNTAGT. The CDR3 is CASSRGGLSYNEQFF. In DNA, the CDR3 is TGTGCCAGCAGTAGAGGTGGCCTCTCCTACAATGAGCAGTTCTTC.

The J gene is TRBJ2-1, the V gene TRBV18; 12 bases line up with TRBD2. The J segment lost 7 bases and the V segment lost 3 bases, leaving 4 bases of the junction unmatched. CDR1 and CDR2 from the germline V gene are KGHSH and LQKENI. The CDR3 is made up of 15 amino acids. CDR3 sequence (DNA): TGTGCCAGCTCACCTCTAGCGGGAGGGCCGAATGAGCAGTTCTTC. Its protein is CASSPLAGGPNEQFF.

This clone turned up a few times. The V call is TRBV11-2, the J call TRBJ2-7; 7 nucleotides match TRBD2. This CDR3 contains 16 residues. The junction had 7 bases not matched to a gene; V was cut back by 1 base and J by 1 base. Germline lookup yields CDR1 SGHAT and CDR2 FQNNGV. This CDR3 reads CASSLGVTGGSYEQYF. The CDR3 DNA sequence: TGTGCCAGCAGCTTAGGGGTCACCGGGGGGTCCTACGAGCAGTACTTC.

In DNA, the CDR3 is TGCGCCAGCAGCCAACAGCCTGGACCTAGGATAGGCAATGAGCAGTTCTTC. Its protein product is CASSQQPGPRIGNEQFF. The chain is built from TRBV4-1 and TRBJ2-1; no clear D gene. In germline, CDR1 is MGHRA, CDR2 YSYEKL. CDR3 length: 17 amino acids. The germline V and J ends were trimmed by 2 bases and 6 bases, with 20 bases remaining between them.

V and J are TRBV5-6 and TRBJ2-7, with 7 bases fitting TRBD1. The J segment lost 2 bases and the V segment lost 4 bases, leaving 6 bases of the junction unmatched. Looked up from germline, CDR1 is SGHDT and CDR2 is YYEEEE. The CDR3 length is 14 residues. For the CDR3, the DNA is TGTGCCAGCAGCCGGCCGGGACAGACCTACGAGCAGTACTTC. It codes for CASSRPGQTYEQYF.

V and J are TRBV11-2 and TRBJ1-2, with a weak D call TRBD1 (5 bases). CDR1 is SGHAT, CDR2 FQNNGV, per germline. CDR3 length: 15 amino acids. Trimming left V 1 base short and J 3 bases short, with 12 bases between. In DNA form, the CDR3 reads TGTGCCAGCAGCTTAGCTGGGACTTATTACTATGGCTACACCTTC. Its translation is CASSLAGTYYYGYTF. The variable domain in full, with the rest retrieved from reference TRBV11-2 and TRBJ1-2, is EAGVAQSPRYKIIEKRQSVAFWCNPISGHATLYWYQQILGQGPKLLIQFQNNGVVDDSQLPKDRFSAERLKGVDSTLKIQPAKLEDSAVYLCASSLAGTYYYGYTFGSGTRLTVV.

The chain links TRBV5-4 to TRBJ2-7; TRBD2 matches 14 bases. Looked up from germline, CDR1 is SGHNT and CDR2 is YYREEE (reference sequence). This CDR3 has 16 residues. Germline trimming cut 4 bases from V and 5 bases from J; bases unmatched to any gene: 8. Here the CDR3 reads CASSATSGRAVNEQYF. CDR3 bases: TGTGCCAGCAGCGCGACTAGCGGGAGGGCCGTCAACGAGCAGTACTTC.

V is TRBV16 and J is TRBJ2-7, with 7 bases matching TRBD1. CDR1 and CDR2 (germline): KGHSY, FQNENV. CDR3 length: 13 residues. Trimming took 6 bases from V and 2 from J; bases not matched to a gene: 4. The CDR3 region has the DNA TGTGCCAGCAGTAGCCAGGGGGCCTACGAGCAGTACTTC. It yields the protein CASSSQGAYEQYF. Full variable domain (remainder filled in from reference TRBV16 and TRBJ2-7): GEEVAQTPKHLVRGEGQKAKLYCAPIKGHSYVFWYQQVLKNEFKFLISFQNENVFDETGMPKERFSAKCLPNSPCSLEIQATKLEDSAVYFCASSSQGAYEQYFGPGTRLTVT.

The rearrangement links TRBV28 to TRBJ2-1; the match to TRBD2 covers 11 bases. The length of the CDR3 is 14 residues. CDR1 MDHEN and CDR2 SYDVKM come from the germline V gene. Trimming removed 5 bases from V and 5 bases from J; junction bases left unmatched: 2. In nucleotides, the CDR3 is TGTGCCAGCAGTCTAGCGGGAGGAAACAATGAGCAGTTCTTC. It specifies CASSLAGGNNEQFF.

The rearrangement joins TRBV11-2 to TRBJ1-2; D not certain. The CDR3 totals 13 residues. Deletions cut 1 base from V and 4 bases from J, with 7 bases between. Germline CDR1 reads SGHAT; CDR2 reads FQNNGV. CDR3 nucleotide sequence: TGTGCCAGCAGCTTAGCGCGATCCTATGGCTACACCTTC. Residues: CASSLARSYGYTF.

This clone was picked up one time. A far larger clone is only one base removed, so a read error is likely. Likely a read error: the CDR3 ends without its conserved phenylalanine or tryptophan. CDR3 residues: CASSLGPRTGYEQYL. The DNA for the CDR3 is TGCGCCAGCAGCTTGGGCCCTCGGACGGGCTACGAGCAGTACCTC. The chain has TRBV5-1 and TRBJ2-7; D not certain. This CDR3 comprises 15 residues. Per germline, CDR1 SGHRS and CDR2 YFSETQ. V was pared by 0 bases and J by 3 bases, with 13 bases between.

The chain couples TRBV18 to TRBJ2-1; no clear D. In germline, CDR1 is KGHSH, CDR2 LQKENI. V lost 6 bases and J 7 bases, leaving 16 bases between the germline ends. The CDR3 contains 14 residues. The CDR3 protein is CASSQNSVGNEQFF. DNA of the CDR3: TGTGCCAGCTCCCAGAATTCGGTAGGTAATGAGCAGTTCTTC.

This chain joins TRBV27 and TRBJ2-4; the D is unclear. V was pared by 4 bases and J by 0 bases, with 10 bases between. This CDR3 contains 15 residues. Germline assignment: CDR1 MNHEY and CDR2 SMNVEV (reference sequence). CDR3 coding DNA: TGTGCCAGCAGTTCTCGTCACCTAGCCAAAAACATTCAGTACTTC. This translates into CASSSRHLAKNIQYF.

This chain joins TRBV7-3 and TRBJ2-7, with 8 positions matching TRBD2. Germline V gene data show CDR1 as SGHTA and CDR2 as FQGTGA. J gave up 3 bases and V 2 bases, and 3 bases lay outside the gene matches. There are 14 residues in the CDR3. DNA for the CDR3: TGTGCCAGCAGCTTAGGGGCGGGAGGCTACGAGCAGTACTTC. Encoded protein: CASSLGAGGYEQYF.

The chain carries TRBV28 and TRBJ2-7, with D maybe TRBD1 (6 bases). V was pared by 6 bases and J by 1 base, with 10 bases between. This CDR3 is built from 13 residues. Germline-derived CDR1 and CDR2 are MDHEN and SYDVKM. In nucleotides, the CDR3 is TGTGCCAGCAGGCCGACAGGTTCCTACGAGCAGTACTTC. Encoded protein: CASRPTGSYEQYF.

The genes are TRBV7-6 and TRBJ1-2; 9 positions agree with TRBD1. Losses at the gene ends were 4 bases for V and 4 bases for J; bases not matched to a gene: 7. CDR1 is SGHVS, CDR2 FNYEAQ, per germline. The CDR3 length is 15 residues. CDR3 amino acids: CASSSSGQGSYGYTF. CDR3 DNA: TGTGCCAGCAGCTCATCTGGACAGGGGAGCTATGGCTACACCTTC. The full variable domain, its missing parts supplied by reference TRBV7-6 and TRBJ1-2, is GAGVSQSPRYKVTKRGQDVALRCDPISGHVSLYWYRQALGQGPEFLTYFNYEAQQDKSGLPNDRFSAERPEGSISTLTIQRTEQRDSAMYRCASSSSGQGSYGYTFGSGTRLTVV.

This sequence joins TRBV10-3 and TRBJ2-7; D gene ambiguous. Germline CDR1 and CDR2: ENHRY and SYGVKD. V lost 0 bases, J lost 0 bases, and 12 bases lay in between. The length of the CDR3 is 16 residues. The CDR3 reads CAISESGKGSSYEQYF. CDR3 sequence (DNA): TGTGCCATCAGTGAGTCGGGGAAGGGAAGCTCCTACGAGCAGTACTTC.